This record covers a single T cell receptor beta chain. Its specific antigen is unknown. Per-nucleotide qualities are absent, and no much larger clonotype sits a single base away. The sample belongs to a study of cytomegalovirus exposure and HLA in healthy donors (dated by TCRdb to 2015 to 2018). Regarding the research as a whole: In an earlier analysis of roughly 590 of the donors, roughly 300 Gb of sequence data and 90 million to 120 million unique TCR beta sequences from about 190 million T cells were reported. An early release covering 550 to 650 HLA-typed donors comprised roughly 300 gigabases of sequencing data and some 79 million unique TCR sequences. The genetic ancestry cluster associated with self-reported Caucasian donors included over 80% of the roughly 410 genotyped donors. The study aimed to test whether cataloging public T cell receptors could reveal signatures of past pathogen exposure. The T cell repertoires of around 670 subjects were profiled by immunosequencing and related to cytomegalovirus serostatus. Along with the approximately 700-subject first cohort, a separate validation cohort of 120 different subjects was used. The study combined high-throughput TCR immunosequencing, statistical association of individual TCRs with disease status, and machine learning to predict cytomegalovirus infection status. To study patterns of TCR occurrence, a later analysis re-analyzed previously published TCR beta repertoires from around 670 donors and added high-resolution HLA genotyping. In the later analysis, no new phenotypic data were used to find candidate immune exposures; instead, reliance was placed on TCR beta sequences and their occurrence across donors. In an earlier analysis of a few hundred of the donors, high-throughput TCR beta sequencing was used to judge whether each TCR beta V gene segment behaved as functional or pseudogenic. Donor age, sex, ethnicity and CMV serostatus were compiled together with the repertoire data. In a later genetic analysis, genome-wide SNP genotypes for about 55% of the roughly 700 donors were used, and that subset was treated as a discovery cohort. Every discovery cohort repertoire had been produced on one sequencing platform. HLA typing included class I and class II loci at four-digit resolution. Typing coverage varied by locus: roughly 620-640 donors for A, B, C, DRB1 and DQB1; roughly 510 for DQA1; approximately 610 for DPA1; approximately 450 for DPB1. Roughly five DR-DQ haplotypes were handled as single units for association and clustering because linkage in the cohort was strong. Among around 400 genotyped donors of the cohort, an average of roughly 230,000 unique TCR beta nucleotide sequences was sequenced per donor, of which about 19% were non-productive.

Preparation of the library involved the immunoSEQ multiplex PCR assay. For the multiplex PCR, a mixture combining 60 forward primers for TCR Vbeta segments and 13 reverse primers for TCR Jbeta segments was used. A multiplex PCR assay on genomic DNA amplified the CDR3 region of rearranged TCR beta genes. Amplified TCR beta libraries were sequenced as 87-base-pair reads on the Illumina HiSeq System. Per the source publication's procedure: In a later analysis, 80 million or so unique TCR beta chains were counted across the 650 to 700 repertoires, and roughly 10 million of these chains were shared by at least two donors. Raw reads were error-corrected and collapsed into unique sequences by a nearest-neighbor algorithm in which closely related sequences were merged to remove PCR and sequencing errors. V, D and J gene segments were assigned by aligning CDR3 sequences to IMGT reference sequences. For a sequence to be retained, a match of at least six nucleotides was required to both a V gene segment and a J gene segment. A rearrangement was called productive if the CDR3 had no stop codons and remained in frame with V and J, and every other rearrangement was called non-productive. CDR3 was defined according to IMGT convention as the region running from the second conserved V-encoded cysteine to the conserved J-encoded phenylalanine. Sequences without an unambiguous match to a single V gene segment were excluded from the earlier analysis of about 630 of the donors. In an earlier analysis of approximately 500 of the donors, a V segment was called functional when productive rearrangements were above 56.7%, and segregating when the standard deviation between donors exceeded 5%. A statistical classification framework was built to diagnose cytomegalovirus status from the catalog of TCR beta chain sequences. V and J gene assignment, in a later analysis, came from comparing TCR nucleotide sequences with IMGT/GENE-DB human TR gene sequences. In a later analysis, CDR3 sequences and most-parsimonious VDJ recombination scenarios were assigned using the TCRdist pipeline. In a later analysis, each TCR beta chain was defined by its CDR3 amino acid sequence together with its V-gene family, and reads lacking a unique V-gene family were excluded. As a way to deal with suspected cross-contamination and a sequencing artifact, a later analysis dropped 500 to 700 nucleotide sequences that were highly shared and had low generation probability. For each public chain, a later analysis derived a clonal expansion index from normalized ranks of inferred template counts within each repertoire. A later analysis computed generation probabilities with a VDJ recombination model fitted to out-of-frame rearrangements, and checked the results against IGoR. A later analysis scored TCR-TCR, TCR-HLA and TCR-CMV co-occurrence with hypergeometric tests, applying a repertoire-size bias correction to TCR pairs. To estimate false discovery rates, a later analysis permuted the HLA or CMV assignments 20 times. In a later analysis, co-occurring TCRs were grouped with DBSCAN, and TCRdist sequence similarity was added when clustering was performed within HLA-allele-positive subsets. Co-occurrence clustering excluded repertoires with fewer than 30,000 or more than 120,000 public chains, plus five with anomalous nucleotide sharing. This immuneACCESS table, as held by TCRdb, lists in-frame sequences with V and J called but not all clones. Of the missing ones, under half trace to an unresolved V gene in checked studies; the others have no known cause. That table gives V, J and clone size, and the DNA gave D and trimming. The sample data list approximately 72,000 clones, and more than 60% of these were observed just once. The biggest ten clones account for around 5.4% of the sample.

The cohort was made up of several hundred healthy bone marrow donors. Cohort members were all nominally healthy when sampled, although unrecorded immune exposures were likely present. The donor was CMV seropositive and was included in the group of 250 to 350 seropositive cohort members. Every donor gave a peripheral blood sample, and the peripheral blood mononuclear cells from that sample were used for TCR beta sequencing. Genomic DNA extraction from the blood cell samples was performed with the Qiagen DNeasy Blood Extraction Kit. Overall results and qualifications from the work: Because HLA typing was unavailable for some donors at each locus, only the typed subset was used in association tests. In a later analysis, TCR association rates were found to vary across HLA loci, with the most associated TCRs seen for DRB1 alleles and the fewest for HLA-C alleles. Most CMV-associated TCR beta chains appeared to be HLA-restricted in a later analysis, and the HLA associations seemed to be driven largely by CMV exposure. The classifier was reported to diagnose cytomegalovirus status with high specificity and sensitivity in both the original cohort and the validation cohort. A further reported finding was that TCR beta sequences accurately predicted the HLA-A and HLA-B alleles for most subjects in the first cohort. In a later analysis, several top co-occurrence clusters were reported to appear linked to parvovirus B19, influenza, CMV and Epstein-Barr virus. Most TCR sequences were seen in very few donors, while some public TCRs were found in many individuals. Because counts were too low, about 15 rarely observed V segments, including chromosome 9 orphons, were left out of the earlier analysis of several hundred of the donors. V-gene and J-gene trimming of TCR beta chains was associated with a missense DCLRE1C variant in a later genetic analysis, and the association was replicated in an independent cohort. The only immune exposure information available for the cohort was CMV serostatus. In a later analysis, HLA-associated TCR beta chains showed more clonal expansion and lower generation probabilities than non-associated chains that were equally common. Strong co-occurrence of HLA alleles, especially DR and DQ, made assigning TCR associations to individual alleles difficult. The study gave a list of roughly 150 TCR beta chains associated with cytomegalovirus. An earlier analysis of around 600 of the donors showed that most TCR beta V segments appeared in productive rearrangements either about 90% or about 30% of the time, which broadly matched IMGT annotations. A group of highly shared sequence variants was considered likely to be a technical artifact of the sequencing pipeline. Presence/absence analyses assumed roughly uniform sequencing depth across donors, an assumption that may not hold. A later genetic analysis reported fewer N-insertions in productive TCRs among donors in an Asian-associated ancestry cluster than the approximately 700-donor mean. This cohort had only TCR beta chains sequenced, and the lack of alpha or paired-chain data limited which features could be detected. Correlated functional status among segregating V segments might reflect linkage disequilibrium, but an unknown experimental factor could not be ruled out. According to the authors, the approach could potentially be generalized to other disease states and immunological phenotypes. Three of the identified cytomegalovirus-associated TCR beta chains were confirmed in vitro to be specific for cytomegalovirus antigens. Specific HLA alleles were associated with around 18,000 TCR beta sequences at a false discovery rate of 0.05 in a later analysis.

The sequenced sample was PBMCs. The receptor was derived from a male donor in good health and CMV-seropositive.

CDR3 protein: CASSQGQGTENAEGDTQYF. The nucleotide sequence is TGTGCCAGCAGCCAAGGTCAGGGTACGGAAAACGCGGAGGGGGATACGCAGTATTTT. The V gene is TRBV14 and the J gene is TRBJ2-3; TRBD2 is perhaps the D gene, given 6 matching bases. The CDR3 runs 19 residues from the cysteine to the phenylalanine. The retained sequence is limited to the CDR3, 57 bases, with the frame set at the first base. For CDR1 and CDR2, the germline V gene lists SGHDN and FVKESK. V is cut by 1 base and J by 6 bases, and the space between the germline ends is 26 bases.